This TCR beta chain is from a study of graft-versus-host responses after intestinal transplantation. Whole-study context: All recipients were given anti-thymocyte globulin induction, and tacrolimus and steroids were then administered for around three years.

Trimming took 2 bases from V and 8 from J, leaving 11 bases between them. Germline CDR1 reads SGHRS; CDR2 reads YFSETQ. The CDR3 extends over 14 amino acids. Here immunoSEQ multiplex PCR was the method, and the copy in TCRdb shows in-frame clones only, minus some. The sample has 35,000 to 45,000 clones, 90% to 95% seen once; the top ten hold about 4%. With regard to this clone: What it recognizes is unknown.

Study results and caveats: Within allografts, high graft-versus-host to host-versus-graft clonal ratios were seen among patients with graft-donor T cell macrochimerism.

The sample here was PBMCs, taken approximately 700 days after intestinal transplantation. The V and J genes are TRBV5-1 and TRBJ1-6; no firm D call. This TCR came from a human patient who received an intestinal transplant, so some T cells may come from the graft donor. CDR3 protein: CASSFERPDSPLHF. The CDR3 DNA reads as TGCGCCAGCAGCTTCGAAAGACCGGATTCACCCCTCCACTTT.